The 24 T cell receptor beta chains below come from one sample, sequenced in a study of cytomegalovirus exposure and HLA in healthy donors. PCR involved 60 Vbeta and 13 Jbeta primers. Method: immunoSEQ multiplex PCR; TCRdb's copy keeps in-frame clones and lacks some. The sample records some 170,000 clones, approximately 70% being singletons. Sequencing was done on a sample of PBMCs. All receptors derive from a man between 18 and 29 years old in good health and CMV-seropositive.

A few counts support this clone. The V gene is TRBV19, the J gene TRBJ2-5, with 11 bases that match TRBD2. The ends lost 5 bases at V and 4 bases at J; junction bases unmatched: 6. CDR3 length equals 15 residues. Germline CDR1 is LNHDA and CDR2 is SQIVND (reference sequence). CDR3 sequence: CASSPASGRRETQYF. As DNA, the CDR3 is TGTGCCAGTAGTCCCGCTAGCGGGAGGCGAGAGACCCAGTACTTC.

The chain uses TRBV6-5 and TRBJ1-2, with D perhaps TRBD1 (5 bases). Germline CDR1 and CDR2: MNHEY and SVGAGI. The CDR3 covers 13 residues. V lost 7 bases, J lost 2 bases, and 11 bases lay in between. The CDR3 DNA reads as TGTGCCAGCAAGGCAGGGCCGAACTATGGCTACACCTTC. It yields the protein CASKAGPNYGYTF.

The chain couples TRBV2 to TRBJ2-3, with TRBD2 identical over 7 bases. The trim removed 8 bases at V and 3 bases at J, leaving 14 bases unmatched. The germline CDR1 and CDR2 sequences are SNHLY and FYNNEI. This CDR3 is 16 amino acids long. The CDR3, as DNA: TGTGCCAGCCTTCTGAATGCGGGAGTGGCAACAGATACGCAGTATTTT. Residues: CASLLNAGVATDTQYF.

The chain uses TRBV6-1 and TRBJ2-7; TRBD2 matches at 8 bases. The CDR3 covers 14 residues. The germline CDR1 and CDR2 sequences are MNHNS and SASEGT. V was clipped by 6 bases and J by 2 bases; unmatched bases: 6. Here the CDR3 DNA reads TGTGCCAGCAGAAGGCGGGAGGCTCCCTACGAGCAGTACGTC. Amino acid sequence: CASRRREAPYEQYV.

The CDR3 reads CASSLEPDNSQHF. CDR3 bases: TGCGCCAGCAGCTTGGAACCGGACAATTCCCAGCATTTT. The rearrangement links TRBV5-1 to TRBJ1-5, with D maybe TRBD1 (5 bases). The CDR3 contains 13 residues. Germline CDR1 and CDR2: SGHRS and YFSETQ. V lost 0 bases, J lost 11 bases, and 12 bases lay in between.

In DNA form, the CDR3 reads TGTGCCAGCAGACTCACTCTACAGGGGGCGGGCACTGAAGCTTTCTTT. This sequence encodes CASRLTLQGAGTEAFF. The rearrangement joins TRBV27 to TRBJ1-1; 9 nucleotides line up with TRBD1. Germline V gene data show CDR1 as MNHEY and CDR2 as SMNVEV (reference sequence). V lost 6 bases to trimming and J lost 4 bases; unmatched junction nucleotides: 12. The CDR3 covers 16 residues.

This clone was found a few times. The CDR3 nucleotides are TGTGCCAGCAAGTGGACTAGCGGGGACAATGAGCAGTTCTTC. This encodes CASKWTSGDNEQFF. This rearrangement joins TRBV2 to TRBJ2-1; 12 positions match TRBD2. Per the germline V gene, CDR1 is SNHLY and CDR2 is FYNNEI. V lost 7 bases and J lost 5; bases outside the gene matches: 3. The CDR3 sequence is 14 residues long.

This clone was detected only once. The rearrangement uses TRBV10-3 and TRBJ2-5, with 7 nucleotides matching TRBD1. The CDR3 runs to 13 residues. Germline CDR1 ENHRY, CDR2 SYGVKD. Trimming cost V 6 bases and J 0 bases; bases outside gene matches: 1. The CDR3 region is CAIRDRDQETQYF. The CDR3 coding sequence is TGTGCCATCAGAGACAGGGACCAAGAGACCCAGTACTTC.

This chain joins TRBV7-2 and TRBJ2-1; perhaps TRBD1 as D (6 bases). The length of the CDR3 is 15 residues. The ends were cut back, 2 bases at V and 4 bases at J, with 12 bases in the middle. From germline, CDR1 is SGHTA and CDR2 FQGNSA. The CDR3 protein is CASSLRDTEYNEQFF. CDR3 nucleotide sequence: TGTGCCAGCAGCTTACGGGACACTGAATACAATGAGCAGTTCTTC.

This clone was recorded once. The CDR3 DNA is TGTGCCAGTAGTATAGTGGACAGTAACACCGGGGAGCTGTTTTTT. This encodes CASSIVDSNTGELFF. The genes are TRBV19 and TRBJ2-2, with a tentative D call TRBD1 (6 bases). The CDR3 loop spans 15 amino acids. The germline gives CDR1 LNHDA, CDR2 SQIVND (reference sequence). V lost 1 base and J 2 bases, leaving 8 bases between the germline ends. The full variable domain, rest sourced from reference TRBV19 and TRBJ2-2, is DGGITQSPKYLFRKEGQNVTLSCEQNLNHDAMYWYRQDPGQGLRLIYYSQIVNDFQKGDIAEGYSVSREKKESFPLTVTSAQKNPTAFYLCASSIVDSNTGELFFGEGSRLTVL.

The chain is built from TRBV5-1 and TRBJ1-1, with 7 bases fitting TRBD1. CDR1 and CDR2 from the germline V gene are SGHRS and YFSETQ. V lost 3 bases to trimming and J lost 1 base; unmatched junction nucleotides: 9. This CDR3 is 16 amino acids long. The CDR3 sequence is CASSSSPTGRNTEAFF. The DNA of the CDR3 is TGCGCCAGCAGCTCCTCTCCGACAGGGAGGAACACTGAAGCTTTCTTT.

This sequence joins TRBV30 and TRBJ1-1; D is perhaps TRBD1 (5 bases). The ends were cut back, 2 bases at V and 7 bases at J, with 11 bases in the middle. From germline, CDR1 is GTSNPN and CDR2 SVGIG (reference sequence). The CDR3 has 12 amino acids. DNA of the CDR3: TGTGCCTGGAGTCAAGAAAGGGGTGAAGCTTTCTTT. It specifies CAWSQERGEAFF.

The genes are TRBV19 and TRBJ1-1; a weak D match, TRBD1 (6 bases). Germline lookup yields CDR1 LNHDA and CDR2 SQIVND (reference sequence). The CDR3 covers 13 residues. V was shortened by 5 bases and J by 4 bases, with 11 bases between the two germline ends. CDR3: CASSQGPATEAFF. The CDR3 bases are TGTGCCAGTAGTCAGGGGCCGGCCACTGAAGCTTTCTTT.

Comments on this clone: Different DNA sequences within this sample yield the same CDR3. The chain joins TRBV2 to TRBJ2-5; D perhaps matches TRBD1 (6 bases). The V end lost 6 bases, the J end lost 1 base, and 12 bases lay between the germline ends. The CDR3 length is 14 residues. Germline CDR1 SNHLY, CDR2 FYNNEI. Written as DNA, the CDR3 is TGTGCCAGCAGGGAAAGGGGGACCCAAGAGACCCAGTACTTC. The encoded protein is CASRERGTQETQYF.

V gene TRBV6-5 combines with J gene TRBJ2-1; possible D gene TRBD2, 6 bases. This CDR3 has 13 residues. Germline CDR1 reads MNHEY; CDR2 reads SVGAGI. V shed 6 bases and J shed 2 bases, with 8 bases lying between them. CDR3 loop: CASSGSPYNEQFF. As DNA, the CDR3 is TGTGCCAGCAGCGGGAGCCCCTACAATGAGCAGTTCTTC.

This rearrangement joins TRBV5-6 to TRBJ2-3; D is unclear. The germline V gene has CDR1 SGHDT and CDR2 YYEEEE. This CDR3 spans 13 amino acids. Trimming stripped 6 bases from V and 0 bases from J, with 8 bases between. The CDR3 region is CASNLGSTDTQYF. CDR3 DNA sequence: TGTGCCAGCAACCTAGGAAGCACAGATACGCAGTATTTT. The full variable domain, with the rest looked up from reference TRBV5-6 and TRBJ2-3, is DAGVTQSPTHLIKTRGQQVTLRCSPKSGHDTVSWYQQALGQGPQFIFQYYEEEERQRGNFPDRFSGHQFPNYSSELNVNALLLGDSALYLCASNLGSTDTQYFGPGTRLTVL.

V is TRBV7-4 and J is TRBJ2-7; 9 bases map to TRBD2. The CDR3 extends over 15 amino acids. Unmatched junction bases numbered 8, after V lost 2 bases and J lost 6 bases. CDR1 is SGHVT, CDR2 SQSDAQ, per germline. For the CDR3, the DNA is TGTGCCAGCAGCTTACTTAGGGGACTAGCTGTCGAGCAGTACGTC. Translated, it gives CASSLLRGLAVEQYV.

The chain uses TRBV7-3 and TRBJ2-1; D is unresolved. The V gene lost 5 bases and the J gene lost 0 bases, with 14 bases spanning the gap. The CDR3 sequence is 16 residues long. Germline lookup yields CDR1 SGHTA and CDR2 FQGTGA. This chain's CDR3 is CASSHDGGSSYNEQFF. The CDR3 nucleotides are TGTGCCAGCAGCCACGACGGCGGTAGCTCCTACAATGAGCAGTTCTTC. The variable domain in full, completed from reference TRBV7-3 and TRBJ2-1, reads GAGVSQTPSNKVTEKGKYVELRCDPISGHTALYWYRQSLGQGPEFLIYFQGTGAADDSGLPNDRFFAVRPEGSVSTLKIQRTERGDSAVYLCASSHDGGSSYNEQFFGPGTRLTVL.

This rearrangement joins TRBV18 to TRBJ1-1; 8 nucleotides match TRBD1. This CDR3 is 15 amino acids long. The trim removed 5 bases at V and 1 base at J, leaving 6 bases unmatched. The germline CDR1 and CDR2 sequences are KGHSH and LQKENI. The CDR3 here is CASSKNDRGNTEAFF. The CDR3 DNA sequence: TGTGCCAGCTCAAAGAACGACAGGGGGAACACTGAAGCTTTCTTT.

This clone was found a few times. V gene TRBV6-5 combines with J gene TRBJ1-5; unclear D gene. Germline CDR1 and CDR2: MNHEY and SVGAGI. The ends were cut back, 0 bases at V and 6 bases at J, with 6 bases in the middle. This CDR3 contains 13 residues. CDR3 bases: TGTGCCAGCAGTTACTCGGAGGGTCAGCCCCAGCATTTT. Its protein product is CASSYSEGQPQHF.

CDR3: CASSLDGGHSYNEQFF. The CDR3 region has the DNA TGCGCCAGCAGCTTGGATGGGGGCCACTCCTACAATGAGCAGTTCTTC. The chain combines TRBV5-1 with TRBJ2-1; D perhaps matches TRBD1 (6 bases). Germline CDR1 reads SGHRS; CDR2 reads YFSETQ. CDR3 length: 16 residues. V was shortened by 0 bases and J by 0 bases, with 10 bases between the two germline ends.

The V call is TRBV11-3, the J call TRBJ1-1, with D tentatively TRBD1 (5 bases). Trimming left V 4 bases short and J 2 bases short, with 14 bases between. This CDR3 contains 15 residues. The germline V gene encodes CDR1 SGHNT and CDR2 YENEEA. This CDR3 is CASSSSVDRNTEAFF. Written as DNA, the CDR3 is TGTGCCAGCAGCTCCTCGGTCGACAGAAACACTGAAGCTTTCTTT.

The chain is built from TRBV7-2 and TRBJ1-1, with D possibly TRBD1 on 6 matching bases. Trimming removed 1 base at V and 0 bases at J, with 15 bases between. The CDR3 runs 17 residues. The V gene's germline CDR1 is SGHTA and CDR2 FQGNSA. This CDR3 reads CASSLGGTRRVNTEAFF. The CDR3 region has the DNA TGTGCCAGCAGCTTAGGGGGGACACGTCGTGTGAACACTGAAGCTTTCTTT.

The chain is built from TRBV7-9 and TRBJ1-2; possible D gene TRBD1, 6 bases. The V end was cut by 8 bases, the J end by 2 bases, with 12 bases between. This CDR3 region has 13 residues. Germline loops: CDR1 SEHNR, CDR2 FQNEAQ (reference sequence). CDR3 DNA sequence: TGTGCCAGCCAGGGACAAACGAACTATGGCTACACCTTC. Amino acid sequence: CASQGQTNYGYTF.